The next 15 T cell receptor beta chains were all read from a single sample in a study of cytomegalovirus exposure and HLA in healthy donors. Both 60 Vbeta primers and 13 Jbeta primers went into the PCR. The protocol was immunoSEQ multiplex PCR, while the TCRdb copy is restricted to in-frame clones and leaves out a portion. The sample has 160,000 or so clones; approximately 86% are singletons. The sequencing input was PBMCs. The receptors shown here come from a woman under 30 in good health and CMV-seronegative.

The chain joins TRBV27 to TRBJ2-1, with 7 bases matching TRBD2. After removal of 3 bases from V and 5 bases from J, the junction contained 4 bases not matched to a gene. The CDR3 runs 14 residues. Germline assignment: CDR1 MNHEY and CDR2 SMNVEV (reference sequence). CDR3 bases: TGTGCCAGCAGTTTGGGAGGGTTCCACAATGAGCAGTTCTTC. As protein: CASSLGGFHNEQFF.

CDR3 region: CASSDPRDSRNQPQHF. CDR3 coding DNA: TGTGCCAGCAGTGACCCCCGGGACAGCCGAAATCAGCCCCAGCATTTT. The chain employs TRBV6-1 and TRBJ1-5, with 7 positions matching TRBD1. The germline CDR1 and CDR2 sequences are MNHNS and SASEGT. The CDR3 extends over 16 amino acids. V lost 3 bases, J lost 4 bases, and 9 bases stayed unmatched.

The rearrangement joins TRBV19 to TRBJ2-7; 7 bases align to TRBD2. The CDR3 has 15 amino acids. Germline V gives CDR1 LNHDA, CDR2 SQIVND (reference sequence). With 3 bases clipped from V and 1 base from J, the junction kept 6 bases outside the gene matches. DNA for the CDR3: TGTGCCAGTAGTATTGGCGGGAGCCGATCCTACGAGCAGTACTTC. This translates into CASSIGGSRSYEQYF.

The V and J genes are TRBV2 and TRBJ2-1; D not resolved. Looked up from germline, CDR1 is SNHLY and CDR2 is FYNNEI. This CDR3 spans 10 amino acids. The V end lost 4 bases, the J end lost 9 bases, and 4 bases lay between the germline ends. Here the CDR3 reads CASSVSEQFF. The CDR3 DNA sequence: TGTGCCAGCAGTGTCAGTGAGCAGTTCTTC.

DNA for the CDR3: TGTGCCAGCAGCTTTGGGCTAGCGGGTGTCGAGCAGTACTTC. It translates to CASSFGLAGVEQYF. V is TRBV13 and J is TRBJ2-7, with 8 bases lining up with TRBD2. The CDR3 is 14 residues long. Trimming cost V 3 bases and J 6 bases; bases outside gene matches: 7. Germline lookup yields CDR1 PRHDT and CDR2 FYEKMQ (reference sequence).

The count of this clone is one. This chain joins TRBV4-1 and TRBJ1-2; D is unresolved. Germline values: CDR1 MGHRA, CDR2 YSYEKL. V shed 2 bases and J shed 4 bases, with 14 bases lying between them. The CDR3 length is 15 residues. This CDR3 reads CASSQFELPGYGYTF. The CDR3 nucleotides are TGCGCCAGCAGCCAATTCGAACTCCCCGGCTATGGCTACACCTTC.

The chain combines TRBV5-8 with TRBJ2-7; 9 nucleotides agree with TRBD2. The germline CDR1 and CDR2 sequences are SGHTS and YDEGEE. The CDR3 has 16 residues. The V segment lost 0 bases and the J segment 13 bases; nucleotides outside the gene matches: 17. CDR3 residues: CASSLGRSSGVLRYYF. The DNA of the CDR3 is TGTGCCAGCAGCTTGGGCCGCTCTAGCGGGGTATTACGATACTACTTC.

The rearrangement uses TRBV5-1 and TRBJ1-2; D gene unclear. V lost 0 bases and J lost 2, with 11 bases in between. The CDR3 contains 15 residues. Per the germline V gene, CDR1 is SGHRS and CDR2 is YFSETQ. CDR3 region: CASSLAFSENYGYTF. The CDR3 coding sequence is TGCGCCAGCAGCTTGGCATTTTCCGAGAACTATGGCTACACCTTC.

This rearrangement joins TRBV6-5 to TRBJ2-3; no clear D. Between the trimmed V and J ends, which lost 2 bases and 2 bases, there was a span of 8 bases. Germline lookup yields CDR1 MNHEY and CDR2 SVGAGI. This CDR3 is 14 amino acids long. For the CDR3, the DNA is TGTGCCAGCAGTTACCAGTGGCCCACAGATACGCAGTATTTT. Amino acid sequence: CASSYQWPTDTQYF.

The sample holds a few counts of this clone. This chain links TRBV19 with TRBJ2-6, with D perhaps TRBD1 (6 bases). Germline CDR1 and CDR2: LNHDA and SQIVND (reference sequence). The CDR3 covers 13 residues. The ends were cut back, 11 bases at V and 0 bases at J, with 8 bases in the middle. CDR3 in DNA: TGTGCCCCGGGACACTCTGGGGCCAACGTCCTGACTTTC. It translates to CAPGHSGANVLTF. Filled out from reference TRBV19 and TRBJ2-6, the complete variable domain reads DGGITQSPKYLFRKEGQNVTLSCEQNLNHDAMYWYRQDPGQGLRLIYYSQIVNDFQKGDIAEGYSVSREKKESFPLTVTSAQKNPTAFYLCAPGHSGANVLTFGAGSRLTVL.

The chain is built from TRBV7-3 and TRBJ2-2, with D perhaps matching TRBD2 (6 bases). V lost 5 bases, J lost 4 bases, and 14 bases lay in between. The CDR3 consists of 15 residues. Per the germline V gene, CDR1 is SGHTA and CDR2 is FQGTGA. CDR3 residues: CASSPAGQRTGELFF. CDR3 sequence (DNA): TGTGCCAGCAGCCCGGCGGGGCAGCGCACCGGGGAGCTGTTTTTT.

The chain employs TRBV7-2 and TRBJ2-3; D unresolved. Germline V lookup: CDR1 SGHTA, CDR2 FQGNSA. The CDR3 spans 15 residues. V was shortened by 2 bases and J by 9 bases, with 18 bases between the two germline ends. The CDR3 protein is CASSLSYGGPPTQYF. CDR3 nucleotides: TGTGCCAGCAGCTTATCCTACGGTGGTCCTCCCACGCAGTATTTT.

A few counts support this clone. This chain joins TRBV6-5 and TRBJ1-1; 8 bases map to TRBD1. V trimming: 5 bases; J trimming: 6 bases; junction bases outside the gene matches: 5. Germline values: CDR1 MNHEY, CDR2 SVGAGI. The CDR3 runs 13 residues. CDR3 coding DNA: TGTGCCAGCAGTCGACAGGGGTGGGCTGAAGCTTTCTTT. Translating it yields CASSRQGWAEAFF.

This clone was observed a handful of times. The rearrangement links TRBV19 to TRBJ1-5, with TRBD1 matching over 8 bases. Germline values: CDR1 LNHDA, CDR2 SQIVND (reference sequence). The trim removed 5 bases at V and 6 bases at J, leaving 6 bases unmatched. CDR3 length: 14 residues. CDR3 residues: CASSVQGAGQPQHF. CDR3 DNA: TGTGCCAGTAGTGTTCAGGGGGCAGGTCAGCCCCAGCATTTT.

In DNA, the CDR3 is TGTGCCAGCAGCTTAGGAGGACTAGGCCGTGGCGGGGAGCTGTTTTTT. Encoded protein: CASSLGGLGRGGELFF. The chain combines TRBV7-2 with TRBJ2-2; 7 nucleotides line up with TRBD2. This CDR3 is built from 16 residues. V lost 1 base, J lost 7 bases, and 9 bases stayed unmatched. The germline V gene encodes CDR1 SGHTA and CDR2 FQGNSA.